The 24 T cell receptor beta chains below all came from one sample that was sequenced in a study of T cell responses to AZD1222 COVID-19 vaccine. The repertoire was sequenced with immunoSEQ multiplex PCR; TCRdb's copy has only in-frame clones and lacks some. Of more than 100,000 clones in the sample, around 86% were seen once. Material: peripheral blood, obtained on day 0 of AZD1222 vaccination. Receptors were obtained from an adult in good health.

J is TRBJ2-2 and V is TRBV27; maybe TRBD1 (5 bases). Trimming left V 1 base short and J 1 base short, with 7 bases between. This CDR3 is 15 amino acids long. Per the germline V gene, CDR1 is MNHEY and CDR2 is SMNVEV (reference sequence). The CDR3 coding sequence is TGTGCCAGCAGTTTATTTAGGGGGAACACCGGGGAGCTGTTTTTT. Translated, it gives CASSLFRGNTGELFF.

The chain combines TRBV12-3 or TRBV12-4 with TRBJ1-1; TRBD1 is a possible D gene (5 bases). V lost 5 bases and J 11 bases, leaving 12 bases between the germline ends. There are 11 residues in the CDR3. CDR3 residues: CASSPGRGAFF. The CDR3 nucleotides read TGTGCCAGCAGTCCAGGGAGAGGGGCTTTCTTT.

The rearrangement joins TRBV7-9 to TRBJ1-2; D is uncertain. This CDR3 has 13 amino acids. Germline V gene lookup returns CDR1 SEHNR and CDR2 FQNEAQ (reference sequence). V shed 3 bases and J shed 7 bases, with 12 bases lying between them. CDR3 region: CASSFQDLGGYTF. DNA for the CDR3: TGTGCCAGCAGCTTCCAGGACCTGGGTGGCTACACCTTC. The full variable domain, completed using reference TRBV7-9 and TRBJ1-2, is DTGVSQNPRHKITKRGQNVTFRCDPISEHNRLYWYRQTLGQGPEFLTYFQNEAQLEKSRLLSDRFSAERPKGSFSTLEIQRTEQGDSAMYLCASSFQDLGGYTFGSGTRLTVV.

About this clone: This sample includes further DNA sequences coding for the same CDR3. This chain uses TRBV19 with TRBJ2-3; 9 positions agree with TRBD2. This CDR3 is built from 15 residues. V shed 5 bases, J shed 0 bases, and the junction held 3 bases outside the gene matches. Per germline, CDR1 LNHDA and CDR2 SQIVND (reference sequence). DNA of the CDR3: TGTGCCAGTAGTTTGCGGGGGGGGAGCACAGATACGCAGTATTTT. Protein sequence: CASSLRGGSTDTQYF. The entire variable domain, with the rest obtained from reference TRBV19 and TRBJ2-3, is as follows: DGGITQSPKYLFRKEGQNVTLSCEQNLNHDAMYWYRQDPGQGLRLIYYSQIVNDFQKGDIAEGYSVSREKKESFPLTVTSAQKNPTAFYLCASSLRGGSTDTQYFGPGTRLTVL.

This rearrangement joins TRBV6-5 to TRBJ1-6; D is uncertain. The CDR3 runs to 13 residues. Germline V lookup: CDR1 MNHEY, CDR2 SVGAGI. Trimming pared 0 bases from V and 12 bases from J, leaving 9 bases between. The CDR3 here is CASSYSGPEPLHF. The CDR3 DNA reads TGTGCCAGCAGTTACTCCGGGCCCGAACCCCTCCACTTT.

J is TRBJ1-2 and V is TRBV5-5; weak D call: TRBD1 (5 bases). V was clipped by 0 bases and J by 2 bases, with 8 bases between them. Looked up from germline, CDR1 is SGHKS and CDR2 is YYEKEE (reference sequence). The CDR3 contains 14 residues. The CDR3 reads CASSLVRDNYGYTF. The CDR3 DNA reads as TGTGCCAGCAGCTTGGTCCGGGACAACTATGGCTACACCTTC.

This clone was seen only a few times. Other DNA sequences in the sample encode the same CDR3. The genes are TRBV30 and TRBJ1-5; D is possibly TRBD1 (6 bases). In germline, CDR1 is GTSNPN, CDR2 SVGIG (reference sequence). V gave up 1 base and J gave up 3 bases, with 7 bases separating them. The CDR3 spans 13 residues. This chain's CDR3 is CAWSGTDNQPQHF. The CDR3 DNA reads as TGTGCCTGGAGTGGGACAGACAATCAGCCCCAGCATTTT.

V usage is TRBV27 and J usage is TRBJ2-1; weak D call: TRBD1 (5 bases). Germline V gene lookup returns CDR1 MNHEY and CDR2 SMNVEV (reference sequence). Trimming removed 11 bases at V and 6 bases at J, with 17 bases between. The CDR3 has 13 amino acids. CDR3 DNA sequence: TGTGCCTGTAGGGGTCCCGGGTCCAATGAGCAGTTCTTC. Translating gives CACRGPGSNEQFF.

This clone was counted once. The chain is built from TRBV7-7 and TRBJ1-5; D possibly corresponds to TRBD1 (6 bases). The CDR3 totals 13 residues. Germline CDR1 SSHAT, CDR2 FNYEAQ (reference sequence). V lost 6 bases and J lost 6, with 12 bases in between. CDR3 in amino acids: CASSSGAGQPQHF. Written as DNA, the CDR3 is TGTGCCAGCAGTTCGGGGGCGGGTCAGCCCCAGCATTTT.

The V gene is TRBV4-2, the J gene TRBJ2-3; TRBD2 aligns across 9 bases. Per the germline V gene, CDR1 is LGHNA and CDR2 is YNFKEQ. The CDR3 has 18 amino acids. V shed 1 base, J shed 0 bases, and the junction held 8 bases outside the gene matches. In nucleotides, the CDR3 is TGTGCCAGCAGCCAAGTTCCTTTAGCGGGAGATAGCACAGATACGCAGTATTTT. Translation: CASSQVPLAGDSTDTQYF.

This clone was observed a handful of times. The rearrangement uses TRBV7-2 and TRBJ1-4; 7 nucleotides align to TRBD1. The J segment lost 8 bases and the V segment lost 4 bases, leaving 7 bases of the junction unmatched. CDR1 is SGHTA and CDR2 is FQGNSA in the germline V gene. This CDR3 has 14 amino acids. The CDR3 coding sequence is TGTGCCAGCAGCTACCAGGGGGGGGCGGAAAAACTGTTTTTT. Protein sequence: CASSYQGGAEKLFF.

Here the CDR3 reads CASSARVQETQYF. In nucleotides, the CDR3 is TGTGCCAGCAGCGCCAGGGTCCAAGAGACCCAGTACTTC. This chain links TRBV7-2 with TRBJ2-5, with D perhaps matching TRBD1 (5 bases). Trimming cost V 5 bases and J 1 base, with 8 bases left between them. From germline, CDR1 is SGHTA and CDR2 FQGNSA. This CDR3 is built from 13 residues.

V is TRBV2 and J is TRBJ2-7; maybe TRBD1 (6 bases). V shed 1 base and J shed 6 bases, with 13 bases lying between them. The germline V gene has CDR1 SNHLY and CDR2 FYNNEI. The CDR3 length is 14 residues. DNA of the CDR3: TGTGCCAGCAGTGAAGTAGGAGTGACAGGCGAGCAGTACTTC. This encodes CASSEVGVTGEQYF.

This chain links TRBV3-1 (or the pseudogene TRBV3-2) with TRBJ2-5, with 8 bases identical to TRBD2. The CDR3 runs to 14 residues. V lost 4 bases to trimming and J lost 10 bases; unmatched junction nucleotides: 11. The V gene's germline CDR1 is LGHDT and CDR2 YNNKEL (reference sequence). The CDR3 DNA reads TGTGCCAGCAGCCCGGGACTAGTGAGCGGGGTCCAGTACTTC. This translates into CASSPGLVSGVQYF.

The chain couples TRBV6-5 to TRBJ1-6; possible D gene TRBD1, 6 bases. From germline, CDR1 is MNHEY and CDR2 SVGAGI. V lost 6 bases and J 6 bases, leaving 9 bases between the germline ends. The length of the CDR3 is 13 residues. The CDR3 reads CASRSGVNSPLHF. CDR3 sequence (DNA): TGTGCCAGCAGGTCAGGGGTTAATTCACCCCTCCACTTT.

A single count supports this clone. The rearrangement joins TRBV4-3 to TRBJ2-7, with D tentatively TRBD1 (5 bases). Germline CDR1 reads LGHNA; CDR2 reads YSLEER. The CDR3 is 14 amino acids. V was cut by 2 bases and J by 3 bases, with 11 bases left in between. CDR3 in amino acids: CASSQNRQSYEQYF. The CDR3 DNA reads TGCGCCAGCAGCCAAAATCGACAGAGCTACGAGCAGTACTTC.

This chain joins TRBV6-2 or TRBV6-3 and TRBJ1-1; perhaps TRBD1 as D (5 bases). The CDR3 has 14 amino acids. V shed 1 base and J shed 5 bases, with 11 bases lying between them. Germline CDR1 and CDR2: MNHEY and SVGEGT. CDR3 bases: TGTGCCAGCAGTTACTTGGGAGGGGAGACTGAAGCTTTCTTT. Its protein is CASSYLGGETEAFF.

The CDR3 DNA is TGTGCCACCAGTCTCAACAGGGGCACCGGGGAGCTGTTTTTT. Protein: CATSLNRGTGELFF. V is TRBV15 and J is TRBJ2-2, with 7 bases identical to TRBD1. Per the germline V gene, CDR1 is LNHNV and CDR2 is YYDKDF (reference sequence). V lost 6 bases, J lost 4 bases, and 5 bases stayed unmatched. This CDR3 has 14 amino acids.

The CDR3 is CATSRGSGNTIYF. DNA of the CDR3: TGTGCCACCAGCAGAGGGTCTGGAAACACCATATATTTT. V gene TRBV15 combines with J gene TRBJ1-3; no firm D call. Germline V gene sequence: CDR1 LNHNV, CDR2 YYDKDF (reference sequence). Trimming took 1 base from V and 1 from J, leaving 2 bases between them. The CDR3 extends over 13 amino acids.

The chain is built from TRBV9 and TRBJ2-7; 9 nucleotides match TRBD1. The junction had 5 bases not matched to a gene; V was cut back by 0 bases and J by 4 bases. The length of the CDR3 is 15 residues. CDR1 is SGDLS, CDR2 YYNGEE, per germline. In DNA, the CDR3 is TGTGCCAGCAGCGTAGGCGGGACAGGGTTGTACGAGCAGTACTTC. The encoded protein is CASSVGGTGLYEQYF.

The V gene is TRBV4-2, the J gene TRBJ2-7; TRBD2 agrees at 8 bases. CDR1 is LGHNA and CDR2 is YNFKEQ in the germline V gene. This CDR3 region has 15 residues. V dropped 4 bases and J dropped 2; count of bases not matched to a gene: 7. This CDR3 reads CASSPRLATAYEQYF. Written as DNA, the CDR3 is TGTGCCAGCAGCCCGCGACTAGCGACTGCCTACGAGCAGTACTTC.

The chain uses TRBV19 and TRBJ1-6, with 8 positions matching TRBD1. The CDR3 runs 14 residues. Trimming removed 4 bases from V and 10 bases from J; junction bases left unmatched: 6. Germline CDR1 reads LNHDA; CDR2 reads SQIVND (reference sequence). In DNA, the CDR3 is TGTGCCAGTAGTACCGTGACAGGGGTCTCACCCCTCCACTTT. This sequence encodes CASSTVTGVSPLHF.

The V gene is TRBV11-1, the J gene TRBJ2-7; 9 bases align to TRBD1. This CDR3 region has 16 residues. Germline V CDR1 and CDR2: SGHAT, FQDESV (reference sequence). Trimming at V came to 0 bases and at J to 0 bases, leaving 3 bases not matched to a gene. The CDR3 is CASSLAGTGSSYEQYF. In DNA form, the CDR3 reads TGTGCCAGCAGCTTAGCCGGGACAGGGAGCTCCTACGAGCAGTACTTC.

The rearrangement uses TRBV20-1 and TRBJ2-1; 12 positions agree with TRBD1. Germline lookup yields CDR1 DFQATT and CDR2 SNEGSKA (reference sequence). The CDR3 covers 14 residues. The trim removed 3 bases at V and 10 bases at J, leaving 7 bases unmatched. The CDR3 DNA is TGCAGTGCTAGTAGGGGGACAGGGGGCTGGGAGCAGTTCTTC. Its protein is CSASRGTGGWEQFF.